Shown below are 5 T cell receptor beta chains from a single sample sequenced in a study of molecular identifiers for immune sequencing clone quantification. MiXCR was run by TCRdb on the PCR reads, yielding one entry per CDR3 protein. The sample contains 100,000 or so distinct CDR3 sequences, roughly 38% of which appear only once. Specimen: naive CD8+ T cells from blood, with Jurkat cell RNA spiked in. Noted subset: FACS-sorted CD8+CD4-CCR7+CD45RA+ naive T cells. These receptors all come from a human donor in good health. Some libraries in this study had Jurkat cell RNA spiked in.

The CDR3 DNA sequence: TGTGCCAGCAGAAACCTAGCGGCCCAAGAGACCCAGTACTTC. This gives the protein CASRNLAAQETQYF. The gene calls are TRBV6-6 and TRBJ2-5, with TRBD2 matching 7 bases. The CDR3 runs to 14 residues. Germline V gives CDR1 MNHNY, CDR2 SVGAGI (reference sequence). With 6 bases clipped from V and 1 base from J, the junction kept 5 bases outside the gene matches.

For this clonotype: A much larger clonotype is one base distant, so this may be a read error. The rearrangement links TRBV7-9 to TRBJ2-5; D unresolved. Trimming removed 5 bases from V and 0 bases from J, with 10 bases in between. CDR3 size: 14 residues. From germline, CDR1 is SEHNR and CDR2 FQNEAQ (reference sequence). CDR3 protein: CASSIEVHQETQYF. CDR3 coding DNA: TGTGCCAGCAGCATAGAGGTACACCAAGAGACCCAGTACTTC.

In its sample, this clonotype was seen a few times. This chain joins TRBV5-5 and TRBJ2-1; D is possibly TRBD2 (7 bases). With 1 base removed from V and 11 bases from J, the gap between germline ends came to 10 bases. The CDR3 length is 12 residues. Looked up from germline, CDR1 is SGHKS and CDR2 is YYEKEE (reference sequence). The CDR3 coding sequence is TGTGCCAGCAGCTTGCCGGGGGGCAAGCAGTTCTTC. Translating it yields CASSLPGGKQFF. The full variable domain, completed using reference TRBV5-5 and TRBJ2-1, is DAGVTQSPTHLIKTRGQQVTLRCSPISGHKSVSWYQQVLGQGPQFIFQYYEKEERGRGNFPDRFSARQFPNYSSELNVNALLLGDSALYLCASSLPGGKQFFGPGTRLTVL.

In the case of this clonotype: A single base separates this from a much larger clone, so it may be a read error. V and J are TRBV10-3 and TRBJ1-2, with D tentatively TRBD1 (6 bases). Trimming shortened V by 10 bases and J by 8 bases, and 26 bases separated the two germline ends. The CDR3 extends over 15 amino acids. The V gene's germline CDR1 is ENHRY and CDR2 SYGVKD. CDR3 nucleotide sequence: TGTGCCACCGAAGCAGAAAAAGGACAGAGCAACGGCTACACCTTC. Protein sequence: CATEAEKGQSNGYTF.

This chain uses TRBV7-8 with TRBJ2-7; TRBD1 or TRBD2 may be the D gene (7 bases each). Germline assignment: CDR1 SGHVS and CDR2 FQNEAQ. The CDR3 covers 16 residues. The V gene lost 0 bases and the J gene lost 3 bases, with 15 bases spanning the gap. This chain's CDR3 is CASSLAGGGAFYEQYF. The DNA of the CDR3 is TGTGCCAGCAGCTTAGCGGGAGGGGGCGCCTTCTACGAGCAGTACTTC.